These T cell receptor beta chains were read from a single sample in a study of spatial heterogeneity in lung cancer. TCRdb reanalysed the 5' RACE reads using MiXCR and keeps one entry per CDR3 protein. The table includes about 82,000 distinct CDR3 sequences, around an eighth detected once. The sample was PBMCs, taken at surgery. The receptors shown here come from a male donor with early-stage non-small cell lung cancer. The CDR3 runs from the conserved cysteine through the conserved F or W. D genes are given only for firm matches. Some rows have no size entry. The others give once, few or many, or a class for an expanded clone.

J gene: TRBJ1-1
V gene: TRBV18
D gene: TRBD1
clone size: few
CDR3 DNA: TGTGCCAGCTCGACAGGGGGCTTAGGCAACACTGAAGCTTTCTTT
CDR3 protein: CASSTGGLGNTEAFF

J gene: TRBJ2-3
V gene: TRBV11-2
D gene: TRBD2
clone size: few
CDR3 DNA: TGTGCCAGCAGCGCCCGGACTAGCGGGAGGACTCCTAGCACAGATACGCAGTATTTT
CDR3 protein: CASSARTSGRTPSTDTQYF

J gene: TRBJ2-5
V gene: TRBV19
D gene: NA
clone size: many
CDR3 DNA: TGTGCCAGTAGTCCTCAGGTGGGCCAAGAGACCCAGTACTTC
CDR3 protein: CASSPQVGQETQYF

J gene: TRBJ2-2
V gene: TRBV7-9
D gene: NA
clone size: NA
CDR3 DNA: TGTGCCAGCAGCTTAACGACCAGCACCGGGGAGCTGTTTTTT
CDR3 protein: CASSLTTSTGELFF

J gene: TRBJ2-2
V gene: TRBV6-5
D gene: TRBD1
clone size: NA
CDR3 DNA: TGTGCCAGCAGGACAGGGACCATTAACACCGGGGAGCTGTTTTTT
CDR3 protein: CASRTGTINTGELFF

J gene: TRBJ2-7
V gene: TRBV29-1
D gene: TRBD2
clone size: few
CDR3 DNA: TGCAGCGTTGGGCCAGCGGGAGGGTCCTACGAGCAGTACTTC
CDR3 protein: CSVGPAGGSYEQYF

J gene: TRBJ2-7
V gene: TRBV5-5
D gene: TRBD2
clone size: many
CDR3 DNA: TGTGCCAGCAGCCCCGATGGGGGAAGCGGGGGCAACGAGCAGTACTTC
CDR3 protein: CASSPDGGSGGNEQYF

J gene: TRBJ2-5
V gene: TRBV19
D gene: NA
clone size: NA
CDR3 DNA: TGTGCCAGTAGTATTGGGGGACGTACGGGAGAGACCCAGTACTTC
CDR3 protein: CASSIGGRTGETQYF

J gene: TRBJ2-7
V gene: TRBV11-2
D gene: NA
clone size: NA
CDR3 DNA: TGTGCCAGCAGCCCGAGGGACCGCTCCTACGAGCAGTACTTC
CDR3 protein: CASSPRDRSYEQYF

J gene: TRBJ1-1
V gene: TRBV3-1
D gene: NA
clone size: NA
CDR3 DNA: TGTGCCAGCAGCCAAGAAGTACTGATATTGAACACTGAAGCTTTCTTT
CDR3 protein: CASSQEVLILNTEAFF

J gene: TRBJ2-5
V gene: TRBV28
D gene: TRBD1
clone size: NA
CDR3 DNA: TGTGCCAGCAGAGTCGGGGACAGGGGTACTAAGGAGACCCAGTACTTC
CDR3 protein: CASRVGDRGTKETQYF

J gene: TRBJ2-3
V gene: TRBV11-1
D gene: TRBD2
clone size: few
CDR3 DNA: TGTGCCAGCAGCTCGGGACTAGCGGGGGACACAGATACGCAGTATTTT
CDR3 protein: CASSSGLAGDTDTQYF

J gene: TRBJ1-2
V gene: TRBV30
D gene: NA
clone size: few
CDR3 DNA: TGTGCCTGGAGTGTACAGGCCGTTAACTATGGCTACACCTTC
CDR3 protein: CAWSVQAVNYGYTF

J gene: TRBJ2-2
V gene: TRBV29-1
D gene: NA
clone size: many
CDR3 DNA: TGCAGCGTCCAGGGTAGCGGGGAGCTGTTTTTT
CDR3 protein: CSVQGSGELFF

J gene: TRBJ2-3
V gene: TRBV7-3
D gene: NA
clone size: few
CDR3 DNA: TGTGCCAGCAGCTTAACTCAGCCAGATACGCAGTATTTT
CDR3 protein: CASSLTQPDTQYF

J gene: TRBJ2-3
V gene: TRBV5-1
D gene: TRBD1
clone size: NA
CDR3 DNA: TGCGCCAGCAGCTTGAACCTTATGGGGACAGGGCTGGAAGATACGCAGTATTTT
CDR3 protein: CASSLNLMGTGLEDTQYF

J gene: TRBJ2-3
V gene: TRBV7-3
D gene: NA
clone size: few
CDR3 DNA: TGTGCCAGCAGCTTAACGCACCTCACAGATACGCAGTATTTT
CDR3 protein: CASSLTHLTDTQYF

J gene: TRBJ2-2
V gene: TRBV9
D gene: TRBD1
clone size: NA
CDR3 DNA: TGTGCCAGCAGCGTCCGGGACAGCATTTCGAACACCGGGGAGCTGTTTTTT
CDR3 protein: CASSVRDSISNTGELFF

J gene: TRBJ2-2
V gene: TRBV7-3
D gene: NA
clone size: few
CDR3 DNA: TGTGCCAGCAGCCCACAGGGTACCTTCGGGGAGCTGTTTTTT
CDR3 protein: CASSPQGTFGELFF

J gene: TRBJ2-7
V gene: TRBV3-1
D gene: TRBD2
clone size: NA
CDR3 DNA: TGTGCCAGCAGTCGGACTAGCGGGGGTCGCTACGAGCAGTACTTC
CDR3 protein: CASSRTSGGRYEQYF

J gene: TRBJ2-3
V gene: TRBV20-1
D gene: TRBD2
clone size: many
CDR3 DNA: TGCAGTGCTAGAGGGCTAGCGGGGGGTGGCACAGATACGCAGTATTTT
CDR3 protein: CSARGLAGGGTDTQYF

J gene: TRBJ2-1
V gene: TRBV7-6
D gene: TRBD1
clone size: NA
CDR3 DNA: TGTGCCAGCAGCCTGAGACAGGGGGTCGACAATGAGCAGTTCTTC
CDR3 protein: CASSLRQGVDNEQFF

J gene: TRBJ1-4
V gene: TRBV12-3/TRBV12-4
D gene: TRBD1
clone size: few
CDR3 DNA: TGTGCCAGCAGGCGAACCGGGACAGCGAATGAAAAACTGTTTTTT
CDR3 protein: CASRRTGTANEKLFF

J gene: TRBJ1-1
V gene: TRBV7-9
D gene: NA
clone size: few
CDR3 DNA: TGTGCCAGCAGCTTAGCAGGGGCGGTTGAAGCTTTCTTT
CDR3 protein: CASSLAGAVEAFF

J gene: TRBJ2-7
V gene: TRBV11-2
D gene: NA
clone size: NA
CDR3 DNA: TGTGCCAGCAGCAAAAGTGGGGGCAGTTCCTACGAGCAGTACTTC
CDR3 protein: CASSKSGGSSYEQYF

J gene: TRBJ2-3
V gene: TRBV30
D gene: NA
clone size: NA
CDR3 DNA: TGTGCCTGGACCCTTCCCGGGGGAGATACGCAGTATTTT
CDR3 protein: CAWTLPGGDTQYF

J gene: TRBJ1-2
V gene: TRBV19
D gene: TRBD1
clone size: few
CDR3 DNA: TGTGCCAGTAGACCCTCCAATCCCGACAGGGGTTATGGCTACACCTTC
CDR3 protein: CASRPSNPDRGYGYTF

J gene: TRBJ2-6
V gene: TRBV30
D gene: NA
clone size: NA
CDR3 DNA: TGTGCCTCCTCTCTTACGCGGGCCAACGTCCTGACTTTC
CDR3 protein: CASSLTRANVLTF

J gene: TRBJ1-1
V gene: TRBV30
D gene: NA
clone size: NA
CDR3 DNA: TGTGCCTCCCAAGGAGGGGGGCCGGTAACTGAAGCTTTCTTT
CDR3 protein: CASQGGGPVTEAFF

J gene: TRBJ2-5
V gene: TRBV2
D gene: NA
clone size: few
CDR3 DNA: TGTGCCAGCAGTGAAAAAGGCCGGAGCGCCCCAGTAATAGGGACCCAGTACTTC
CDR3 protein: CASSEKGRSAPVIGTQYF

J gene: TRBJ2-7
V gene: TRBV29-1
D gene: NA
clone size: NA
CDR3 DNA: TGCAGCGTTACACGGGCGAGCGGAATCCTCTACGAGCAGTACTTC
CDR3 protein: CSVTRASGILYEQYF

J gene: TRBJ1-4
V gene: TRBV7-6
D gene: TRBD1
clone size: many
CDR3 DNA: TGTGCCAGCAGCGCCCAACAGGGGACTAATGAAAAACTGTTTTTT
CDR3 protein: CASSAQQGTNEKLFF

J gene: TRBJ2-3
V gene: TRBV20-1
D gene: TRBD2
clone size: once
CDR3 DNA: TGCAGTGCTAGAGGATGGACTAGCGGGGGCCCCGGGGCAGATACGCAGTATTTT
CDR3 protein: CSARGWTSGGPGADTQYF

J gene: TRBJ2-3
V gene: TRBV24-1
D gene: TRBD1
clone size: few
CDR3 DNA: TGTGCCACCAGTGACGGGGACAGGGGGCAAGGCACAGATACGCAGTATTTT
CDR3 protein: CATSDGDRGQGTDTQYF

J gene: TRBJ2-3
V gene: TRBV7-9
D gene: NA
clone size: many
CDR3 DNA: TGTGCCAGCAGCCTGGACAGCACAGATACGCAGTATTTT
CDR3 protein: CASSLDSTDTQYF

J gene: TRBJ2-3
V gene: TRBV29-1
D gene: TRBD2
clone size: many
CDR3 DNA: TGCAGCGTTGAGGGACGGAGCGGGAAAACAGATACGCAGTATTTT
CDR3 protein: CSVEGRSGKTDTQYF